Listed here are 8 T cell receptor beta chains from one sample, sequenced in a study of identical twins. In TCRdb, the 5' RACE reads were re-called with MiXCR into one record per CDR3 protein. The table includes 500,000 to 650,000 distinct CDR3 sequences, under 25% detected once. This sample also appeared in a second study, on yellow fever vaccine responses in identical twins.

The sample consisted of CD4+ T cells sorted from blood. The receptors were gathered from a woman aged 18-29 years in good health.

This clonotype was seen only a few times. The chain combines TRBV12-3 or TRBV12-4 with TRBJ2-4; tentatively, D is TRBD1 (6 bases). Trimming removed 2 bases at V and 0 bases at J, with 14 bases between. This CDR3 region has 17 residues. DNA for the CDR3: TGTGCCAGCAGTTTAACGACAGGATTCGTAGCCAAAAACATTCAGTACTTC. Protein: CASSLTTGFVAKNIQYF.

The chain links TRBV7-2 to TRBJ2-3, with TRBD2 matching over 11 bases. The CDR3 is 16 amino acids. V gave up 3 bases and J gave up 5 bases; unmatched junction bases: 7. Germline assignment: CDR1 SGHTA and CDR2 FQGNSA. CDR3 nucleotides: TGTGCCAGCAGCTTCAGACTAGCGGGATCGATAGATACGCAGTATTTT. Protein product: CASSFRLAGSIDTQYF.

At least ten counts were recorded for this clonotype. V and J are TRBV28 and TRBJ2-6, with 7 nucleotides matching TRBD2. Unmatched junction bases numbered 0, after V lost 3 bases and J lost 1 base. From germline, CDR1 is MDHEN and CDR2 SYDVKM. CDR3 length: 15 amino acids. CDR3 amino acids: CASSFGGSGANVLTF. CDR3 coding DNA: TGTGCCAGCAGTTTCGGGGGGTCTGGGGCCAACGTCCTGACTTTC. The full variable domain, its missing parts supplied by reference TRBV28 and TRBJ2-6, is DVKVTQSSRYLVKRTGEKVFLECVQDMDHENMFWYRQDPGLGLRLIYFSYDVKMKEKGDIPEGYSVSREKKERFSLILESASTNQTSMYLCASSFGGSGANVLTFGAGSRLTVL.

This clonotype was seen a few times. The rearrangement uses TRBV5-1 and TRBJ2-3, with 14 bases that match TRBD2. The V and J ends lost 4 bases and 1 base, in that order; junction bases with no gene match: 8. This CDR3 is built from 18 residues. Germline CDR1 reads SGHRS; CDR2 reads YFSETQ. The CDR3 bases are TGCGCCAGCAGCCTCCCGACTAGCGGGAGGGGGGGCACAGATACGCAGTATTTT. This encodes CASSLPTSGRGGTDTQYF.

The gene calls are TRBV29-1 and TRBJ2-1; D perhaps matches TRBD1 (5 bases). V was cut by 7 bases and J by 1 base, with 14 bases left in between. The CDR3 covers 14 residues. Germline V lookup: CDR1 SQVTM, CDR2 ANQGSEA. The CDR3 coding sequence is TGCAGCGCGGGTCAGGGTGGGTCCTACAATGAGCAGTTCTTC. Translated, it gives CSAGQGGSYNEQFF.

The chain links TRBV19 to TRBJ2-1, with D perhaps matching TRBD2 (5 bases). Germline loops: CDR1 LNHDA, CDR2 SQIVND (reference sequence). Trimming removed 3 bases at V and 10 bases at J, with 10 bases between. This CDR3 contains 12 residues. This CDR3 reads CASSILASEQFF. The CDR3 DNA is TGTGCCAGTAGTATTTTAGCGAGCGAGCAGTTCTTC.

This rearrangement joins TRBV20-1 to TRBJ2-7, with 8 bases fitting TRBD1. V gave up 3 bases and J gave up 7 bases; unmatched junction bases: 5. The germline V gene encodes CDR1 DFQATT and CDR2 SNEGSKA (reference sequence). This CDR3 contains 12 residues. In DNA form, the CDR3 reads TGCAGTGCTAGTTCAGGGGGCGAAGAGCAGTACGTC. Its protein is CSASSGGEEQYV.

This clonotype appeared a few times. This chain links TRBV6-2 or TRBV6-3 with TRBJ2-1; D might be TRBD1 (6 bases). V was shortened by 0 bases and J by 2 bases, with 11 bases between the two germline ends. The CDR3 covers 16 residues. Germline V gene data show CDR1 as MNHEY and CDR2 as SVGEGT. The CDR3 DNA sequence: TGTGCCAGCAGTTACTCTTTGGGACACCCCTACAATGAGCAGTTCTTC. It yields the protein CASSYSLGHPYNEQFF.